Presented here are 6 T cell receptor beta chains from one specimen sequenced in a study of T cell changes during pregnancy in multiple sclerosis (dated by TCRdb to about 2019). The library came from the immunoSEQ multiplex PCR assay. TCRdb holds this immuneACCESS table with in-frame rearrangements only. Some clones are missing; in checked studies, unresolved V genes explain under half, and the rest has no known cause. Here the sample has fewer than 80,000 clones; 89% occur a single time. 0.7% to 0.9% of the sample goes to the ten largest clones. The source was peripheral blood, collected in the first trimester of pregnancy. The receptors here all came from a female donor in good health, enrolled as a control in a pregnancy study.

The CDR3 loop reads CASSRAWGGTDTQYF. The CDR3 DNA reads TGTGCCAGCAGCCGAGCGTGGGGAGGCACAGATACGCAGTATTTT. This chain uses TRBV7-8 with TRBJ2-3; D might be TRBD2 (5 bases). V was pared by 5 bases and J by 1 base, with 13 bases between. This CDR3 has 15 residues. The germline CDR1 and CDR2 sequences are SGHVS and FQNEAQ.

This chain joins TRBV11-2 and TRBJ2-3; 8 bases line up with TRBD1. The germline V gene has CDR1 SGHAT and CDR2 FQNNGV. The CDR3 runs to 12 residues. Germline trimming cut 1 base from V and 13 bases from J; bases unmatched to any gene: 4. The CDR3 loop is CASSLGRQGKYF. CDR3 bases: TGTGCCAGCAGCTTAGGGAGACAGGGGAAGTATTTT.

The chain employs TRBV4-3 and TRBJ1-6; tentatively, D is TRBD1 (6 bases). The germline CDR1 and CDR2 sequences are LGHNA and YSLEER. Trimming removed 1 base from V and 0 bases from J, with 25 bases in between. This CDR3 has 22 amino acids. The DNA for the CDR3 is TGCGCCAGCAGCCAAGTGGCCTTTGTGGGGGGGCTGTCTAGCTCCTATAATTCACCCCTCCACTTT. Its protein is CASSQVAFVGGLSSSYNSPLHF.

The table lists this clone with a count of one. The chain is built from TRBV7-9 and TRBJ2-7; 9 nucleotides match TRBD2. CDR3 length: 15 residues. The J segment lost 2 bases and the V segment lost 3 bases, leaving 5 bases of the junction unmatched. CDR1 SEHNR and CDR2 FQNEAQ come from the germline V gene (reference sequence). For the CDR3, the DNA is TGTGCCAGCAGCTTCACTAGCGGGCTTCCCTACGAGCAGTACTTC. This sequence encodes CASSFTSGLPYEQYF. Complete variable domain (other parts from reference TRBV7-9 and TRBJ2-7): DTGVSQNPRHKITKRGQNVTFRCDPISEHNRLYWYRQTLGQGPEFLTYFQNEAQLEKSRLLSDRFSAERPKGSFSTLEIQRTEQGDSAMYLCASSFTSGLPYEQYFGPGTRLTVT.

The V gene is TRBV6-5, the J gene TRBJ1-2; a possible D gene is TRBD1 (6 bases). From germline, CDR1 is MNHEY and CDR2 SVGAGI. This CDR3 is built from 13 residues. Trimming removed 6 bases at V and 1 base at J, with 9 bases between. The CDR3 loop is CASSLDSNYGYTF. In DNA form, the CDR3 reads TGTGCCAGCAGCCTGGACAGTAACTATGGCTACACCTTC.

This chain links TRBV27 with TRBJ2-1; 12 bases agree with TRBD2. This CDR3 spans 15 amino acids. CDR1 MNHEY and CDR2 SMNVEV come from the germline V gene (reference sequence). The V segment lost 2 bases and the J segment 6 bases; nucleotides outside the gene matches: 2. CDR3 in amino acids: CASSLRTSGVNEQFF. In nucleotides, the CDR3 is TGTGCCAGCAGTTTAAGGACTAGCGGGGTCAATGAGCAGTTCTTC.